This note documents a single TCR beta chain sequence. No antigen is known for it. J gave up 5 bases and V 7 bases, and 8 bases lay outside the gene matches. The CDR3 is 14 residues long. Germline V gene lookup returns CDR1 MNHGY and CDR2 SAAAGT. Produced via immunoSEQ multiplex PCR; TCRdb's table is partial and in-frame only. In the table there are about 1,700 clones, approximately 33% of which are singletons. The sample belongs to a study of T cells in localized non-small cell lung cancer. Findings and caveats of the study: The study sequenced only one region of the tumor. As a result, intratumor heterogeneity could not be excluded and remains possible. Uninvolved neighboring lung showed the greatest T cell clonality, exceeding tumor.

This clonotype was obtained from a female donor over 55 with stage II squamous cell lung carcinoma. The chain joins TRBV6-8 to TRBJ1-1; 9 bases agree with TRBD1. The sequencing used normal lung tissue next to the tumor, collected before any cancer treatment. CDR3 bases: TGTGCCAGCATCGCCGGACAGGGGAGGACTGAAGCTTTCTTT. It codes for CASIAGQGRTEAFF.